This T cell receptor beta chain was profiled in a study of T cell responses to AZD1222 COVID-19 vaccine (dated by TCRdb to the early 2020s). Background for the entire study: TCR sequencing covered approximately 230 trial participants: approximately 200 given two doses of AZD1222 and approximately 26 given two doses of MenACWY control vaccine. Trial participants were enrolled by age into 18-55, 56-69 and 70-plus year subgroups, with about 150, 28 and 57 TCR-sequenced participants respectively. The study at large found these results: Reportedly, close to half of the unique spike-specific TCRs recognized epitopes lying outside the regions that are mutated in the B.1.351 and B.1.1.7 variants. Conclusions about previously exposed vaccinees were limited because only 6 or 7 AZD1222 recipients were SARS-CoV-2 seropositive at baseline. Most participants were white British and females outnumbered males, and the authors suggested that clonal diversity may have been underestimated. Because no day 14 peak-response samples were available, the repertoires could be characterized only after the peak T cell response. Vaccine-associated CD4 TCRs spanned the whole spike protein, with dominant responses in regions 160-218 and 743-854. After two AZD1222 doses, spike-specific TCR breadth and depth were significantly higher than at day 0 and than in MenACWY recipients. The 56-69-year group was small, and its depth increase did not reach significance, likely because of low power.

The sample's time point label, decoded: about 28 days (+/-7) after the second vaccine dose. AZD1222 recipients whose second dose came at about 4 weeks and those whose second dose came at about 12 weeks were combined into one group, since spike-specific TCR depth and breadth did not differ between the two schedules. The vaccinee samples were drawn from two UK trials, COV001 and COV002, one of which was a single-blind randomized controlled phase 2/3 trial testing AZD1222 (ChAdOx1 nCoV-19) in healthy adults. For TCRbeta chain sequencing, PBMC samples from trial participants were taken at day 0 and at day 28 after the second dose. Spanning cysteine to phenylalanine, the CDR3 consists of 12 amino acids. Just CDR3 DNA is preserved here, 36 bases in frame from base 1. From a lookup of the germline V gene, CDR1 and CDR2 are WSHSY and SAAADI. The V and J ends are trimmed by 4 bases and 5 bases, leaving 8 bases between them.

About this clone: No antigen is known for it. No much larger clone exists at a distance of one base, and base qualities are not known.

The CDR3 regions of human TCRbeta chains were analyzed by immunosequencing. The original methods were these. Repertoire TCRs were matched against a reference library of SARS-CoV-2-specific TCRs generated with the MIRA antigen-specificity platform. Breadth was defined as the fraction of unique TCRs that were SARS-CoV-2-associated. Depth was defined as the fraction of total T cells that were SARS-CoV-2-associated. Each spike-specific TCR was assigned to its reactive spike region and to a CD4 or CD8 class using the MIRA data. Log10-transformed breadth and depth values were compared by one-way ANOVA with Sidak's multiple comparisons tests. TCRdb limited this immuneACCESS table to in-frame rearrangements with V and J called. A share of clones is missing; checked studies link under half to unresolved V genes, and the rest is unexplained. The V and J calls and clone size were taken over from that table, and D and trimming were inferred from the DNA. For this sample there are 30,000 to 35,000 clones; around 86% appear just once. The ten largest clones take up approximately 10% of the sample.

The chain is made from TRBV10-2 and TRBJ2-5; the best D guess is TRBD2, with 6 bases matching. This TCR derives from an adult who received the AZD1222 COVID-19 vaccine. Here the sequenced sample was peripheral blood, taken 28 days after the second AZD1222 dose. The CDR3: CASSAGGETQYF. The nucleotide sequence reads TGCGCCAGCAGTGCTGGAGGGGAGACCCAGTACTTC.